This is a list of T cell receptor beta chains from one sample in a study of T cell repertoires in cytomegalovirus infection. These receptors' targets are unknown. TCRdb ran MiXCR on the reads and lists one entry per CDR3 protein. The sample shows 450,000 to 600,000 distinct CDR3 sequences, roughly a third of them seen only once. Sequenced here: cultured PBMCs, sampled from culture after CMV antigen stimulation. The receptors were gathered from a human donor in good health (CMV status not recorded). Some clones in this sample may be carry-over from other donors' samples. CDR3s include the opening cysteine and the closing phenylalanine or tryptophan.

v_gene,CDR3aa
TRBV12-3/TRBV12-4,CASRPGTERSPLHF
TRBV2,CASRTAAGLGGELFF
TRBV24-1,CATSYSAGGTDTQYF
TRBV5-1,CASSLVSGDSGNTIYF
TRBV20-1,CSARGRSRGQPQHF
TRBV7-2,CASSLGPPGTTDTQYF
TRBV12-3/TRBV12-4,CASSLGGSPLHF
TRBV25-1,CASKGSPSTDTQYF
TRBV27,CASSLLGDGETQYF
TRBV6-5,CASSYGVVAGGQETQYF
TRBV7-2,CASSQWASGYNEQFF
TRBV28,CASSFRGLSPLHF
TRBV28,CASIHQGVGGPGANVLTF
TRBV7-6,CASSLGGLEQYF
TRBV7-9,CASRPGRGNYGYTF
TRBV19,CASSPLLAGAGTGELFF
TRBV7-2,CASSLLAGTGELFF
TRBV28,CASSLPGTGGWGNQPQHF
TRBV24-1,CATSAAGGYYGYTF
TRBV6-5,CASSYQPGSGANVLTF
TRBV2,CASSGQGFHEQYF
TRBV24-1,CATSDPGQAGEETQYF
TRBV28,CASSYWGQQPNTEAFF
TRBV6-5,CASRITGVPTEAFF
TRBV24-1,CATSLGGLTGELFF
TRBV4-1,CASSRVGYSGNTIYF
TRBV11-1,CASSLGADYVYEQYF
TRBV15,CATSWSDSYNEQFF
TRBV19,CGSSPGLAGEDTQYF
TRBV20-1,CSAPGGASNYGYTF
TRBV20-1,CSAPGQGRGEQYF
TRBV18,CASSPGTASYEQYF
TRBV20-1,CSARSLRDSTDTQYF
TRBV6-1,CASSENYGSTLNTEAFF
TRBV29-1,CSVVGLAGVRSDEQYF
TRBV5-4,CASSFERGGTYEQYF
TRBV4-3,CASSQDPSGRAEETQYF
TRBV20-1,CSARGGAGLGIQYF
TRBV12-3/TRBV12-4,CASSLTGVNTEAFF
TRBV28,CASRETSGTPYNEQFF
TRBV12-3/TRBV12-4,CASSLSTYQPQHF
TRBV7-9,CASSLAGGETFQYF
TRBV3-1,CASSQVGRRLMKTQYF
TRBV4-1,CASSLRDSENTEAFF
TRBV6-2/TRBV6-3,CASSPRLAGGPFESNEQFF
TRBV10-2,CASSVETDVYGYTF
TRBV19,CASSPAGQPTVYTF
TRBV7-2,CASSLGDRVRDNEQFF
TRBV28,CASSEGYTEAFF
TRBV7-2,CASSSSGGGRETQYF
TRBV27,CASSLGGSGSYNEQFF
TRBV11-2,CASSLGGAGNNEQFF
TRBV28,CASRGWGVTYEQYF
TRBV12-3/TRBV12-4,CASSLALSGRGSYNEQFF
TRBV20-1,CSASGGSELLGTGELFF
TRBV7-2,CASSSRTRALKYTDTQYF
TRBV15,CATSRDGGNTDTQYF